Presented here are 8 T cell receptor beta chains from one specimen sequenced in a study of T-cell memory formation after mild COVID-19 (dated by TCRdb to the early 2020s). Libraries were prepared through 5' RACE. Sequencing took place on an Illumina NovaSeq 6000. TCRdb passed the public sequencing reads through fastp at Q25 and MiXCR, retaining productive beta sequences. Identical CDR3 protein sequences are pooled into one entry, listed with their most common genes and DNA. This sample has 470,000 or so distinct CDR3 sequences in its table, and approximately 19% of those were observed once. The ten largest clonotypes hold 20% to 25% of the sample. The sequenced sample consisted of PBMCs or a T cell subset sorted from them (not recorded which). The receptors stem from a man aged 18 to 35 who had mild COVID-19 (a few samples of this study predate the infection). The sample titles of this study are shuffled in the database, so cell type and time point are left out; the donor was told from shared clones.

The rearrangement uses TRBV6-6 and TRBJ2-7, with D hard to call. The CDR3 is 13 residues long. Looked up from germline, CDR1 is MNHNY and CDR2 is SVGAGI (reference sequence). The V end was cut by 5 bases, the J end by 3 bases, with 11 bases between. Written as DNA, the CDR3 is TGTGCCAGCAGTCCCATTCAGGTCTACGAGCAGTACGTC. This sequence encodes CASSPIQVYEQYV.

The rearrangement joins TRBV2 to TRBJ2-5, with D uncertain. V dropped 2 bases and J dropped 1 base, with 11 bases sitting between them. CDR1 is SNHLY and CDR2 is FYNNEI in the germline V gene. The CDR3 consists of 15 residues. CDR3 in DNA: TGTGCCAGCAGTGAAACTTGGTTGGGCCAAGAGACCCAGTACTTC. Its protein is CASSETWLGQETQYF.

The gene calls are TRBV20-1 and TRBJ1-6; 8 positions agree with TRBD1. Germline values: CDR1 DFQATT, CDR2 SNEGSKA (reference sequence). V trimming: 0 bases; J trimming: 4 bases; junction bases outside the gene matches: 14. The CDR3 is made up of 19 amino acids. This CDR3 is CSARENVGTGGFYNSPLHF. In nucleotides, the CDR3 is TGCAGTGCTAGAGAGAATGTCGGGACAGGAGGATTTTATAATTCACCCCTCCACTTT.

V and J are TRBV7-2 and TRBJ2-3; TRBD2 matches at 7 bases. Germline values: CDR1 SGHTA, CDR2 FQGNSA. Trimming cost V 1 base and J 0 bases; bases outside gene matches: 7. This CDR3 has 17 amino acids. The CDR3, as DNA: TGTGCCAGCAGCTTAGATATAGCTAGCGGAAGCACAGATACGCAGTATTTT. This codes for CASSLDIASGSTDTQYF.

This clonotype was observed a handful of times. The J gene is TRBJ1-5, the V gene TRBV7-2, with a possible D match to TRBD1 (5 bases). The V and J ends lost 5 bases and 3 bases respectively, with 11 bases between them. CDR3 size: 14 residues. Germline-derived CDR1 and CDR2 are SGHTA and FQGNSA. The DNA of the CDR3 is TGTGCCAGCAGCGCGACGGGGGTCAATCAGCCCCAGCATTTT. This codes for CASSATGVNQPQHF. The variable domain in full, completed from reference TRBV7-2 and TRBJ1-5, reads GAGVSQSPSNKVTEKGKDVELRCDPISGHTALYWYRQSLGQGLEFLIYFQGNSAPDKSGLPSDRFSAERTGGSVSTLTIQRTQQEDSAVYLCASSATGVNQPQHFGDGTRLSIL.

This clonotype has just a few counts. This chain uses TRBV7-9 with TRBJ2-1, with 11 bases that match TRBD2. After removal of 1 base from V and 5 bases from J, the junction contained 7 bases not matched to a gene. This CDR3 contains 17 residues. CDR1 is SEHNR and CDR2 is FQNEAQ in the germline V gene (reference sequence). DNA of the CDR3: TGTGCCAGCAGCTTAGGCACCGGGACTAGCGGACACAATGAGCAGTTCTTC. This translates into CASSLGTGTSGHNEQFF.

This clonotype was counted only a few times. The genes are TRBV13 and TRBJ2-7; 8 nucleotides agree with TRBD1. V shed 9 bases, J shed 2 bases, and the junction held 6 bases outside the gene matches. The CDR3 sequence is 13 residues long. The germline V gene has CDR1 PRHDT and CDR2 FYEKMQ (reference sequence). The CDR3 spells CASGQGFPYEQYF. In DNA, the CDR3 is TGTGCCAGTGGACAGGGCTTCCCCTACGAGCAGTACTTC.

This clonotype was seen many times. The chain couples TRBV7-6 to TRBJ2-5; TRBD1 might be the D (6 bases). The CDR3 extends over 13 amino acids. With 5 bases removed from V and 1 base from J, the gap between germline ends came to 8 bases. Per germline, CDR1 SGHVS and CDR2 FNYEAQ. CDR3 amino acids: CASSRQVQETQYF. The CDR3 DNA reads as TGTGCCAGCAGCCGACAGGTCCAAGAGACCCAGTACTTC.